Below are 9 T cell receptor beta chains sequenced from a single sample in a study of blood T cells in healthy people across ages. PCR was performed a second time for about 6 to 12 cycles using a sample-barcoded 5' primer and a J-beta primer mix. From the 5' RACE reads, TCRdb called clonotypes with MiXCR, one entry per CDR3 protein. This sample has over 600,000 distinct CDR3 sequences, with about half found just once. Sequenced sample: blood. The receptors come from a man at least 80 years old in good health.

The V and J genes are TRBV6-1 and TRBJ2-7; 7 nucleotides match TRBD2. The junction had 7 bases not matched to a gene; V was cut back by 0 bases and J by 2 bases. Germline V gene data show CDR1 as MNHNS and CDR2 as SASEGT. The CDR3 loop spans 16 amino acids. The CDR3, as DNA: TGTGCCAGCAGTGAAGCGGTCGCTAGCGGAGCCTACGAGCAGTACTTC. This translates into CASSEAVASGAYEQYF.

The chain recombines TRBV28 with TRBJ1-6; possibly TRBD1 for D (5 bases). V was clipped by 2 bases and J by 6 bases, with 11 bases between them. Germline values: CDR1 MDHEN, CDR2 SYDVKM. The CDR3 is made up of 15 amino acids. CDR3 residues: CASSLGRGRNSPLHF. For the CDR3, the DNA is TGTGCCAGCAGTTTAGGGAGGGGACGTAATTCACCCCTCCACTTT. Full variable domain (rest looked up from reference TRBV28 and TRBJ1-6): DVKVTQSSRYLVKRTGEKVFLECVQDMDHENMFWYRQDPGLGLRLIYFSYDVKMKEKGDIPEGYSVSREKKERFSLILESASTNQTSMYLCASSLGRGRNSPLHFGNGTRLTVT.

This clonotype was counted only a few times. The J gene is TRBJ2-7, the V gene TRBV29-1; D ambiguous. Per the germline V gene, CDR1 is SQVTM and CDR2 is ANQGSEA. This CDR3 contains 12 residues. Trimming removed 5 bases from V and 2 bases from J, with 10 bases in between. CDR3 nucleotide sequence: TGCAGCGTTATCGCAGGAACCTACGAGCAGTACTTC. Residues: CSVIAGTYEQYF.

This clonotype was seen a few times. The chain joins TRBV18 to TRBJ2-1, with TRBD2 identical over 11 bases. V lost 3 bases, J lost 7 bases, and 5 bases stayed unmatched. CDR1 KGHSH and CDR2 LQKENI come from the germline V gene. The CDR3 sequence is 15 residues long. The CDR3 sequence is CASSPDSSGRNEQFF. For the CDR3, the DNA is TGTGCCAGCTCACCGGATTCTAGCGGGAGGAATGAGCAGTTCTTC.

This chain uses TRBV11-2 with TRBJ2-3; 9 nucleotides line up with TRBD2. This CDR3 comprises 14 residues. Germline V gives CDR1 SGHAT, CDR2 FQNNGV. The V gene end was trimmed by 5 bases and the J gene end by 6 bases; junction bases not matched to a gene: 6. The CDR3 DNA follows: TGTGCCAGCAGCCAAGGGACTAGCTTCGATACGCAGTATTTT. This gives the protein CASSQGTSFDTQYF.

This clonotype showed up just once. The chain uses TRBV25-1 and TRBJ1-6; tentatively, D is TRBD1 (5 bases). Trimming removed 5 bases from V and 5 bases from J, with 13 bases in between. Per the germline V gene, CDR1 is MGHDK and CDR2 is SYGVNS. The CDR3 consists of 15 residues. CDR3 residues: CASSKVDSNNSPLHF. CDR3 coding DNA: TGTGCCAGCAGTAAAGTCGACAGCAATAATTCACCCCTCCACTTT.

This clonotype has only a few counts. It may be a read error: a sequence one base away is much more abundant. The rearrangement joins TRBV20-1 to TRBJ2-1; the match to TRBD2 covers 8 bases. CDR3 length: 16 amino acids. Germline lookup yields CDR1 DFQATT and CDR2 SNEGSKA (reference sequence). The J segment lost 7 bases and the V segment lost 2 bases, leaving 13 bases of the junction unmatched. The CDR3 here is CSARLLAGGSRNEQFF. CDR3 in DNA: TGCAGTGCTAGATTATTGGCGGGAGGATCTAGGAATGAGCAGTTCTTC.

This clonotype came up a few times. This chain joins TRBV20-1 and TRBJ2-5; 9 bases match TRBD2. From germline, CDR1 is DFQATT and CDR2 SNEGSKA (reference sequence). The J segment lost 4 bases and the V segment lost 1 base, leaving 4 bases of the junction unmatched. The CDR3 totals 14 residues. The CDR3 spells CSARVTAGGETQYF. Written as DNA, the CDR3 is TGCAGTGCTAGAGTTACAGCGGGAGGAGAGACCCAGTACTTC.

This clonotype was recorded a few times. The J gene is TRBJ2-3, the V gene TRBV12-3 or TRBV12-4, with TRBD2 identical over 8 bases. The CDR3 runs to 14 residues. Trimming took 7 bases from V and 3 from J; bases not matched to a gene: 6. The CDR3 region is CASITGGPTDTQYF. The CDR3 DNA follows: TGTGCCAGCATAACGGGAGGGCCAACAGATACGCAGTATTTT.